Below, 27 T cell receptor beta chains from the same sample are listed, as sequenced in a study of early T cells in non-severe SARS-CoV-2 infection. In TCRdb, the 5' RACE reads were re-called with MiXCR into one record per CDR3 protein. The table has about 40,000 distinct CDR3 sequences, over 4% seen once. The sequencing sample was made of whole blood. The receptors derive from an adult who was a healthcare worker with PCR-confirmed SARS-CoV-2 infection or an uninfected control (not recorded which).

There are many counts of this clonotype. The chain uses TRBV7-9 and TRBJ1-5, with 7 nucleotides matching TRBD1. Germline loops: CDR1 SEHNR, CDR2 FQNEAQ (reference sequence). J was trimmed by 7 bases and V by 1 base; bases with no gene match: 4. The CDR3 spans 14 residues. CDR3 loop: CASSLDRGRQPQHF. The CDR3 DNA is TGTGCCAGCAGCTTAGACAGGGGTCGGCAGCCCCAGCATTTT.

This clonotype was recorded many times. The chain couples TRBV11-2 to TRBJ2-1, with 9 nucleotides matching TRBD1. Germline V gene lookup returns CDR1 SGHAT and CDR2 FQNNGV. J was trimmed by 2 bases and V by 5 bases; bases with no gene match: 7. This CDR3 has 16 amino acids. CDR3 coding DNA: TGTGCCAGCAGCCCGAGGGACAGGGTGACCTACAATGAGCAGTTCTTC. Translated, it gives CASSPRDRVTYNEQFF.

The table lists this clonotype with many counts. This sequence joins TRBV11-2 and TRBJ2-7; 9 bases are shared with TRBD1. V lost 2 bases to trimming and J lost 6 bases; unmatched junction nucleotides: 5. The CDR3 contains 14 residues. CDR1 SGHAT and CDR2 FQNNGV come from the germline V gene. The CDR3 sequence: CASSLLQGAGEQYF. Written as DNA, the CDR3 is TGTGCCAGCAGCTTACTACAGGGGGCTGGCGAGCAGTACTTC.

The sample holds a few counts of this clonotype. The V call is TRBV28, the J call TRBJ2-5; D might be TRBD2 (5 bases). Germline V CDR1 and CDR2: MDHEN, SYDVKM. The CDR3 contains 13 residues. The ends were cut back, 4 bases at V and 1 base at J, with 7 bases in the middle. This chain's CDR3 is CASSSGSQETQYF. The DNA for the CDR3 is TGTGCCAGCAGTTCGGGATCCCAAGAGACCCAGTACTTC.

As DNA, the CDR3 is TGTGCCAGCAGCCAAGATTTCGGACTAGTGGGTGGGGAGCAGTACTTC. It codes for CASSQDFGLVGGEQYF. The chain links TRBV4-2 to TRBJ2-7; 7 nucleotides agree with TRBD2. J was trimmed by 7 bases and V by 0 bases; bases with no gene match: 12. The germline gives CDR1 LGHNA, CDR2 YNFKEQ. The CDR3 runs 16 residues.

In this sample, this clonotype turned up many times. This rearrangement joins TRBV18 to TRBJ1-5, with TRBD1 matching 8 bases. Per germline, CDR1 KGHSH and CDR2 LQKENI. Trimming took 4 bases from V and 11 from J; bases not matched to a gene: 7. CDR3 length equals 13 residues. CDR3 DNA: TGTGCCAGCTCACTTGCGGACAGGGAAGCCCAGCATTTT. Its translation: CASSLADREAQHF. The whole variable domain, remainder taken from reference TRBV18 and TRBJ1-5, is NAGVMQNPRHLVRRRGQEARLRCSPMKGHSHVYWYRQLPEEGLKFMVYLQKENIIDESGMPKERFSAEFPKEGPSILRIQQVVRGDSAAYFCASSLADREAQHFGDGTRLSIL.

In this sample, this clonotype turned up many times. This sequence joins TRBV19 and TRBJ2-1, with TRBD2 identical over 10 bases. V lost 9 bases and J lost 5; bases outside the gene matches: 7. This CDR3 contains 14 residues. Germline lookup yields CDR1 LNHDA and CDR2 SQIVND (reference sequence). The CDR3 loop is CASRGTSDDNEQFF. The DNA for the CDR3 is TGTGCCAGCCGCGGGACTAGCGACGACAATGAGCAGTTCTTC.

In its sample, this clonotype was seen many times. V usage is TRBV9 and J usage is TRBJ2-3, with a tentative D call TRBD1 (6 bases). The CDR3 runs 15 residues. Trimming left V 0 bases short and J 6 bases short, with 14 bases between. Germline values: CDR1 SGDLS, CDR2 YYNGEE. CDR3 sequence reads: CASSVAGVSVDTQYF. The CDR3 bases are TGTGCCAGCAGCGTAGCAGGGGTCAGTGTTGATACGCAGTATTTT.

The sample holds a few counts of this clonotype. In DNA form, the CDR3 reads TGCGCCAGCAGCCAAGGGGTTAAGAACACCGGGGAGCTGTTTTTT. Translating gives CASSQGVKNTGELFF. The gene calls are TRBV4-1 and TRBJ2-2, with no clear D. V was clipped by 1 base and J by 1 base, with 7 bases between them. CDR1 and CDR2 (germline): MGHRA, YSYEKL. CDR3 length: 15 amino acids.

This clonotype was detected ten times or more. The rearrangement joins TRBV5-1 to TRBJ2-7, with 10 bases lining up with TRBD1. V was clipped by 4 bases and J by 3 bases; unmatched bases: 4. CDR1 SGHRS and CDR2 YFSETQ come from the germline V gene. The CDR3 has 14 residues. For the CDR3, the DNA is TGCGCCAGCAGCGCCAGGACAGGGGGCTACGAGCAGTACTTC. Translated, it gives CASSARTGGYEQYF.

The rearrangement joins TRBV10-2 to TRBJ2-5; D uncertain. The V end lost 4 bases, the J end lost 6 bases, and 9 bases lay between the germline ends. The germline V gene has CDR1 WSHSY and CDR2 SAAADI. This CDR3 contains 12 residues. The DNA for the CDR3 is TGCGCCAGCAGTGTGGCCCGCCAGACCCAGTACTTC. Translation: CASSVARQTQYF.

This clonotype appeared many times. V is TRBV7-2 and J is TRBJ2-2; D not certain. This CDR3 is built from 15 residues. Between the trimmed V and J ends, which lost 2 bases and 2 bases, there was a span of 9 bases. The germline gives CDR1 SGHTA, CDR2 FQGNSA. CDR3 protein: CASSLTSLNTGELFF. For the CDR3, the DNA is TGTGCCAGCAGCTTAACATCCTTAAACACCGGGGAGCTGTTTTTT.

In this sample, this clonotype turned up a few times. This rearrangement joins TRBV28 to TRBJ2-3; 7 nucleotides agree with TRBD1. The length of the CDR3 is 14 residues. Looked up from germline, CDR1 is MDHEN and CDR2 is SYDVKM. With V trimmed by 5 bases and J by 5 bases, 7 bases remained unmatched. The CDR3 spells CASSSVQGRDTQYF. For the CDR3, the DNA is TGTGCCAGCAGTAGCGTACAGGGGAGAGATACGCAGTATTTT.

This clonotype appeared many times. V and J are TRBV11-2 and TRBJ2-3; 8 positions match TRBD1. The junction had 6 bases not matched to a gene; V was cut back by 5 bases and J by 2 bases. This CDR3 contains 15 residues. Germline loops: CDR1 SGHAT, CDR2 FQNNGV. This CDR3 is CASSTRTGYTDTQYF. CDR3 nucleotide sequence: TGTGCCAGCAGCACCAGGACAGGGTACACAGATACGCAGTATTTT.

This clonotype was seen repeatedly, ten times or more. The chain employs TRBV12-3 or TRBV12-4 and TRBJ1-3; D possibly corresponds to TRBD1 (5 bases). This CDR3 has 14 amino acids. The germline V and J ends were trimmed by 3 bases and 4 bases, with 10 bases remaining between them. The CDR3 region has the DNA TGTGCCAGCAGTTTTGTATCAGGGGGAAACACCATATATTTT. This gives the protein CASSFVSGGNTIYF.

This clonotype was counted many times. This sequence joins TRBV28 and TRBJ2-1; D not certain. Looked up from germline, CDR1 is MDHEN and CDR2 is SYDVKM. This CDR3 spans 11 amino acids. V was shortened by 5 bases and J by 5 bases, with 4 bases between the two germline ends. CDR3 residues: CASSVNNEQFF. CDR3 DNA: TGTGCCAGCAGTGTAAACAATGAGCAGTTCTTC.

This clonotype occurred many times. The chain carries TRBV12-3 or TRBV12-4 and TRBJ2-3; 9 bases agree with TRBD2. With 10 bases clipped from V and 9 bases from J, the junction kept 14 bases outside the gene matches. The CDR3 has 14 amino acids. For the CDR3, the DNA is TGTGCCACGTCTCGAGGGAGCGGGGGGTTAACGCAGTATTTT. It yields the protein CATSRGSGGLTQYF.

This clonotype appeared a few times. The CDR3 loop reads CASSHRASPLHF. The CDR3 bases are TGTGCCAGCAGCCACAGGGCTTCACCCCTCCACTTT. The rearrangement links TRBV7-2 to TRBJ1-6, with D possibly being TRBD1 (6 bases). Germline V gene data show CDR1 as SGHTA and CDR2 as FQGNSA. V gave up 5 bases and J gave up 9 bases, with 8 bases separating them. CDR3 length: 12 amino acids.

This clonotype was seen more than once but under ten times. V usage is TRBV29-1 and J usage is TRBJ2-5; the match to TRBD2 covers 14 bases. The germline gives CDR1 SQVTM, CDR2 ANQGSEA. V was pared by 5 bases and J by 7 bases, with 9 bases of the junction left unmatched. This CDR3 has 15 residues. CDR3 nucleotides: TGCAGCGTTACCGGACTAGCGGGAGGTTTGGGGACCCAGTACTTC. It is translated as CSVTGLAGGLGTQYF.

This clonotype has ten or more counts. The rearrangement uses TRBV11-2 and TRBJ1-2; D perhaps matches TRBD1 (5 bases). This CDR3 is built from 15 residues. Trimming took 5 bases from V and 8 from J, leaving 21 bases between them. Germline CDR1 reads SGHAT; CDR2 reads FQNNGV. CDR3 sequence reads: CASSQDRTSMSGYTF. The CDR3 DNA sequence: TGTGCCAGCAGCCAAGACAGAACCTCTATGAGCGGCTACACCTTC.

This clonotype has a count of ten or more. The chain links TRBV7-9 to TRBJ2-2; 7 bases are a match to TRBD1. The length of the CDR3 is 16 residues. Germline V CDR1 and CDR2: SEHNR, FQNEAQ (reference sequence). V shed 5 bases, J shed 2 bases, and the junction held 8 bases outside the gene matches. The CDR3, as DNA: TGTGCCAGCAGCCAGGGGACAGTCGCAAACACCGGGGAGCTGTTTTTT. The encoded protein is CASSQGTVANTGELFF.

Ten or more counts support this clonotype. The rearrangement uses TRBV4-1 and TRBJ2-3; 10 bases match TRBD1. This CDR3 has 15 residues. Germline CDR1 reads MGHRA; CDR2 reads YSYEKL. V shed 0 bases, J shed 4 bases, and the junction held 1 base outside the gene matches. Written as DNA, the CDR3 is TGCGCCAGCAGCCAAGAAGGGACAGGGGCAGATACGCAGTATTTT. It encodes CASSQEGTGADTQYF.

The table lists this clonotype with many counts. The chain has TRBV2 and TRBJ1-2; maybe TRBD1 (5 bases). This CDR3 has 13 amino acids. Germline values: CDR1 SNHLY, CDR2 FYNNEI. Trimming stripped 7 bases from V and 4 bases from J, with 13 bases between. The CDR3 DNA follows: TGTGCCAGCATTGAGGGGCAAGGCTATGGCTACACCTTC. Its protein product is CASIEGQGYGYTF. Complete variable domain (other parts from reference TRBV2 and TRBJ1-2): EPEVTQTPSHQVTQMGQEVILRCVPISNHLYFYWYRQILGQKVEFLVSFYNNEISEKSEIFDDQFSVERPDGSNFTLKIRSTKLEDSAMYFCASIEGQGYGYTFGSGTRLTVV.

This clonotype was picked up many times. The rearrangement links TRBV10-3 to TRBJ1-5; a possible D gene is TRBD1 (5 bases). Per the germline V gene, CDR1 is ENHRY and CDR2 is SYGVKD. The CDR3 consists of 14 residues. The V end was cut by 3 bases, the J end by 4 bases, with 10 bases between. The CDR3 is CAISESGGNQPQHF. CDR3 sequence (DNA): TGTGCCATCAGTGAATCCGGGGGAAATCAGCCCCAGCATTTT.

This clonotype was detected a few times. The rearrangement uses TRBV20-1 and TRBJ2-1; TRBD2 matches 12 bases. This CDR3 comprises 15 residues. Trimming took 4 bases from V and 8 from J; bases not matched to a gene: 9. CDR1 and CDR2 from the germline V gene are DFQATT and SNEGSKA (reference sequence). In DNA form, the CDR3 reads TGCAGTGCTATCTATCCTAGCGGGAGGGCCTATGAGCAGTTCTTC. Protein sequence: CSAIYPSGRAYEQFF.

The V gene is TRBV28, the J gene TRBJ2-5; perhaps TRBD2 as D (6 bases). CDR1 and CDR2 from the germline V gene are MDHEN and SYDVKM. V was cut by 5 bases and J by 1 base, with 20 bases left in between. This CDR3 is built from 17 residues. The CDR3 spells CASSPPLRQGGQETQYF. The CDR3, as DNA: TGTGCCAGCAGTCCTCCCCTCCGTCAGGGAGGCCAAGAGACCCAGTACTTC.

The chain employs TRBV9 and TRBJ2-3; D is ambiguous. Germline-derived CDR1 and CDR2 are SGDLS and YYNGEE. With 0 bases removed from V and 6 bases from J, the gap between germline ends came to 8 bases. The CDR3 is made up of 13 amino acids. The CDR3 loop reads CASSVGPPDTQYF. CDR3 sequence (DNA): TGTGCCAGCAGCGTAGGCCCTCCCGATACGCAGTATTTT.